Listed below are T cell receptor beta chains from one sample, sequenced in a study of cytomegalovirus exposure and HLA in healthy donors. Generated by immunoSEQ multiplex PCR, the TCRdb table keeps only in-frame clones and is missing some. The table lists a few hundred thousand clones, roughly 86% of them singletons. The material sequenced was PBMCs. These receptors were obtained from a woman in her forties in good health and CMV-seropositive. Both conserved end residues are part of each CDR3. The D gene is left open where the match is weak. The listing skips clone size in some rows; elsewhere it reads once, few, many or a size class.

>TRBJ1-1|TRBD1|TRBV29-1|NA
TGCAGCGTCGCCACAGGGGGCACGAACACTGAAGCTTTCTTT
CSVATGGTNTEAFF
>TRBJ1-6|NA|TRBV10-3|NA
TGTGCCATCAGTACCCAGTCCAATAATTCACCCCTCCACTTT
CAISTQSNNSPLHF
>TRBJ2-7|NA|TRBV29-1|NA
TGCAGCGCGGCGAGCAGGGCCAAGGACGAGCAGTACTTC
CSAASRAKDEQYF
>TRBJ2-3|TRBD2|TRBV6-5|NA
TGTGCCAGCAGTTACTCGAGCGGGAGGGGGGGTACGCAGTATTTT
CASSYSSGRGGTQYF
>TRBJ1-4|NA|TRBV19|NA
TGTGCCAGCCAGGGGCTAATAGAGGAAAAACTGTTTTTT
CASQGLIEEKLFF
>TRBJ2-7|TRBD1|TRBV27|NA
TGTGCCAGCAGTGGACAGGGAACCCACGAGCAGTACTTC
CASSGQGTHEQYF
>TRBJ1-2|NA|TRBV9|once
TGTGCCAGCAGCGTAGGGGGCGATGACTATGGCTACACCTTC
CASSVGGDDYGYTF
>TRBJ2-3|TRBD2|TRBV27|NA
TGTGCCAGCAGTTTTCGACCCCAGCGGGAGGCCAGGGGTACGCAGTATTTT
CASSFRPQREARGTQYF
>TRBJ1-1|NA|TRBV28|NA
TGTGCCAGCAGACAAACAGGGAACACTGAAGCTTTCTTT
CASRQTGNTEAFF
>TRBJ1-2|TRBD1|TRBV27|NA
TGTGCCAGCAGTCCCTGGGACAGGGCCCCCCGAGGAGCTGGCTACACCTTC
CASSPWDRAPRGAGYTF
>TRBJ2-2|TRBD2|TRBV5-1|NA
TGCGCCAGCAGCTTGGATGGGACTAGCGGGAACACCGGGGAGCTGTTTTTT
CASSLDGTSGNTGELFF
>TRBJ1-1|TRBD1|TRBV27|NA
TGTGCCAGCAGTCCCGGACAGGGCAGCACTGAAGCTTTCTTT
CASSPGQGSTEAFF
>TRBJ1-5|NA|TRBV20-1|NA
TGCAGTGCCCGACAGGATCAGCCCCAGCATTTT
CSARQDQPQHF
>TRBJ2-3|NA|TRBV4-2|NA
TGTGCCAGCAGCCAAGACGCATACTCCACAGATACGCAGTATTTT
CASSQDAYSTDTQYF
>TRBJ2-1|TRBD1|TRBV9|NA
TGTGCCAGCAGCGTACTGACAGGGAGCTCCTACAATGAGCAGTTCTTC
CASSVLTGSSYNEQFF